What follows is one T cell receptor beta chain and its context. What it recognizes is unknown. The data derive from a study of somatic mutations in cytotoxic T cells in rheumatoid arthritis. Study-level points and caveats: Healthy controls showed no age-related rise in CD8+ clonality, whereas rheumatoid arthritis patients did.

CDR3 length: 13 residues. Trimming stripped 2 bases from V and 4 bases from J, with 8 bases between. The germline V gene encodes CDR1 MNHEY and CDR2 SVGAGI. Libraries were prepared by immunoSEQ multiplex PCR; TCRdb keeps only in-frame clonotypes and omits some of them. The sample includes about 19,000 clones, 80% to 90% of them seen just once. V usage is TRBV6-5 and J usage is TRBJ1-1; D is unresolved. The sequence was collected from an adult with rheumatoid arthritis. Sequencing used CD8+ T cells sorted from blood. The CDR3 DNA sequence: TGTGCCAGCAGTTACGTCCGGGGCACTGAAGCTTTCTTT. It codes for CASSYVRGTEAFF.